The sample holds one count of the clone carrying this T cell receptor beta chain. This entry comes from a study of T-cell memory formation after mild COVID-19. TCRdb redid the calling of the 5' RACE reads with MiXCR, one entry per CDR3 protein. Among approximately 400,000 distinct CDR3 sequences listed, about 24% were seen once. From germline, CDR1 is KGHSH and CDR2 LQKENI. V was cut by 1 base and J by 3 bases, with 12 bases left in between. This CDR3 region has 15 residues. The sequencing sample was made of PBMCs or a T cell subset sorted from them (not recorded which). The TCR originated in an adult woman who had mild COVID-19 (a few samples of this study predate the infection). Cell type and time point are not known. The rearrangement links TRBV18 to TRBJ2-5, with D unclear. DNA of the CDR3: TGTGCCAGCTCACCACGGACCGGGTCGGAAGAGACCCAGTACTTC. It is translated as CASSPRTGSEETQYF. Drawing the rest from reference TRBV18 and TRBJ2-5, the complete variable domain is NAGVMQNPRHLVRRRGQEARLRCSPMKGHSHVYWYRQLPEEGLKFMVYLQKENIIDESGMPKERFSAEFPKEGPSILRIQQVVRGDSAAYFCASSPRTGSEETQYFGPGTRLLVL.